The table lists the clone carrying this T cell receptor beta chain with a few counts. The antigen is unknown. This entry is derived from a study of blood T cells in healthy people across ages. Background on the study: The template switching approach captured approximately one barcoded beta molecule for every two T cells. Study-level points and caveats: It was the long-lived donors that had more naive CD4+ cells and higher diversity than aged donors.

Per the germline V gene, CDR1 is MNHNY and CDR2 is SVGAGI (reference sequence). The CDR3 totals 14 residues. V shed 7 bases and J 4 bases; nucleotides not matched to a gene: 8. Then a second PCR, running about 7 to 11 cycles, was carried out with a sample-barcoded 5' primer and a J-beta primer mix. Each cDNA molecule, via a template-switch adaptor with 12 random nucleotides, was tagged. From the 5' RACE reads, TCRdb called clonotypes with MiXCR, one entry per CDR3 protein. The profile shows approximately 1.5 million distinct CDR3 sequences, roughly 30% of them singletons. The sequence was collected from a woman aged 30 to 39 in good health. The sequenced sample consisted of blood. This chain joins TRBV6-6 and TRBJ1-1, with 8 bases identical to TRBD1. The CDR3, as DNA: TGTGCCAGCATTGCAGGGGGCGAGTCCACTGAAGCTTTCTTT. It yields the protein CASIAGGESTEAFF.